Here is one T cell receptor (beta chain) with its context. Its antigen is currently unknown. The method was immunoSEQ multiplex PCR; TCRdb's version includes in-frame clones alone and lacks a portion of them. Counted here are more than 2,500 clones, 90% occurring once; the ten biggest clones make up more than 2%. Lamina propria lymphocytes from surgical specimens were isolated on a density gradient before sorting. This entry is derived from a study of T cell repertoires in ileal Crohn's disease. Whole-study context: 30% to 40% were active smokers at surgery; median disease duration was 7.9 years.

Points from the study as a whole: Compared with non-smokers, active smokers at surgery showed more clonal expansions.

CDR3 length: 13 residues. V gave up 6 bases and J gave up 1 base, with 11 bases separating them. Germline V CDR1 and CDR2: SQVTM, ANQGSEA. What was sequenced was CD4+ T cells sorted from the ileum. This chain connects TRBV29-1 to TRBJ2-3; D is possibly TRBD1 (6 bases). The origin of this receptor is an adult with Crohn's disease. The CDR3 region has the DNA TGCAGCGTCAGACAGGTTCGCACAGATACGCAGTATTTT. The encoded protein is CSVRQVRTDTQYF.